This note documents a single T cell receptor (beta chain) sequence. Its specificity is unknown. Time point reported: pre-sensitization, week 0. Stated treatment: therapeutic diphenylcyclopropenone sensitization with weekly scalp DPC. Individual cDNA molecules in this library carried unique molecular identifiers. Per the original data handling: Samples contained a median of 95,638 TCRs, with a range of about 23,224 to 690,600. TCRdb reprocessed the RACE reads with MiXCR, giving one entry per CDR3 protein. The V and J calls reflect TCRdb's pipeline rather than the authors' work. The sample shows under 200,000 distinct CDR3 sequences, just under 30% of them seen only once. This entry comes from a study of human T cells and chemical hapten exposure. Regarding the study as a whole: It was expanded TCRs that formed significantly more large CDR3 similarity clusters than controls did. Having alopecia, donors may respond immunologically unlike healthy people.

Sequencing used whole blood, obtained in connection with sensitization to the hapten diphenylcyclopropenone (DPC). The TCR was taken from a young woman with alopecia areata. Some clones in this sample may be carry-over from other donors' samples.

CDR3 in amino acids: CASRLAAGHSPLHF. In nucleotides, the CDR3 is TGTGCCAGCAGACTAGCGGCGGGGCATTCACCCCTCCACTTT. The rearrangement uses TRBV28 and TRBJ1-6; D is possibly TRBD1 (5 bases). Per germline, CDR1 MDHEN and CDR2 SYDVKM. The V end lost 6 bases, the J end lost 8 bases, and 14 bases lay between the germline ends. The CDR3 is made up of 14 amino acids.